Listed below are T cell receptor beta chains from one sample, sequenced in a study of cytomegalovirus exposure and HLA in healthy donors. Measured with immunoSEQ multiplex PCR; TCRdb has only the in-frame clones, and not every one. The data hold more than 140,000 clones, with approximately 82% observed a single time. Sequencing was carried out using PBMCs. The origin of the receptors is a woman aged 35 to 49 in good health and CMV-seronegative. CDR3s include the opening cysteine and the closing phenylalanine or tryptophan. A D gene is named only where the DNA matches it firmly. Some rows mark clone size as missing; the rest say once, few, many or name a class of expanded clone.

TRBV4-1,NA,TRBJ2-4,NA,CASSQDLLLSLAKNIQYF,TGCGCCAGCAGCCAAGATCTGCTTCTGAGCCTAGCCAAAAACATTCAGTACTTC
TRBV5-1,NA,TRBJ2-5,NA,CASTFNLRGFQETQYF,TGCGCCAGCACTTTCAACCTCAGGGGCTTCCAAGAGACCCAGTACTTC
TRBV9,NA,TRBJ2-7,NA,CASSLSARAYEQYF,TGTGCCAGCAGCCTAAGTGCCAGGGCCTACGAGCAGTACTTC
TRBV7-2,NA,TRBJ2-1,NA,CASSATDRRFF,TGTGCCAGCAGCGCTACAGATCGCCGGTTCTTC
TRBV28,TRBD1,TRBJ2-7,NA,CASSFRGTGEGEQYF,TGTGCCAGCAGTTTTCGGGGGACAGGGGAGGGTGAGCAGTACTTC
TRBV5-4,TRBD1,TRBJ2-5,few,CASSPGTDQETQYF,TGTGCCAGCAGCCCCGGGACAGATCAAGAGACCCAGTACTTC
TRBV5-1,TRBD1,TRBJ1-1,NA,CASSPGPDPQGALDTEAFF,TGCGCCAGCAGCCCGGGCCCTGATCCCCAGGGGGCGCTGGACACTGAAGCTTTCTTT
TRBV4-1,NA,TRBJ2-3,NA,CASSQESSTDTQYF,TGCGCCAGCAGCCAAGAGAGTAGCACAGATACGCAGTATTTT
TRBV9,NA,TRBJ1-6,NA,CASSEDSASYNSPLHF,TGTGCCAGCAGCGAGGACAGCGCAAGTTATAATTCACCCCTCCACTTT
TRBV5-1,NA,TRBJ2-3,NA,CASSLSSGTDTQYF,TGCGCCAGCAGCTTGTCTAGCGGCACAGATACGCAGTATTTT
TRBV7-9,TRBD2,TRBJ2-2,NA,CASSLRRGADTGELFF,TGTGCCAGCAGCTTACGGCGGGGGGCTGACACCGGGGAGCTGTTTTTT
TRBV30,TRBD1,TRBJ1-3,few,CAWSEPGQGPDTIYF,TGTGCCTGGAGTGAGCCGGGACAGGGGCCGGACACCATATATTTT
TRBV6-5,TRBD2,TRBJ2-1,NA,CASSLIGSGRATEQFF,TGTGCCAGCAGTTTAATTGGTAGCGGGAGGGCCACGGAGCAGTTCTTC
TRBV27,NA,TRBJ2-7,NA,CASSTKGGPQAPDSYEQYF,TGTGCCAGCAGTACTAAAGGAGGACCCCAGGCCCCAGACTCGTACGAGCAGTACTTC
TRBV4-2,NA,TRBJ1-5,NA,CASSQDGSNQPQHF,TGTGCCAGCAGCCAAGACGGTAGCAATCAGCCCCAGCATTTT
TRBV4-3,TRBD1,TRBJ1-2,NA,CASSQDGLDRVVRGYTF,TGCGCCAGCAGCCAAGATGGCCTAGACAGGGTGGTTCGTGGCTACACCTTC
TRBV29-1,NA,TRBJ1-1,NA,CSVAPRMNTEAFF,TGCAGCGTTGCCCCCAGGATGAACACTGAAGCTTTCTTT
TRBV27,TRBD1,TRBJ1-2,NA,CASRQGLAGYTF,TGTGCCAGCAGACAGGGGCTCGCTGGCTACACCTTC
TRBV9,TRBD2,TRBJ2-3,NA,CASGSYLAGEAYDTDTQYF,TGTGCCAGCGGCTCTTACCTAGCGGGAGAGGCCTATGACACAGATACGCAGTATTTT
TRBV27,NA,TRBJ2-1,once,CASTTTGGTGPNEQFF,TGTGCCAGCACCACGACGGGGGGGACAGGGCCCAATGAGCAGTTCTTC
TRBV19,TRBD1,TRBJ1-2,NA,CASSRGRTGTGGSNYGYTF,TGTGCCAGTAGTAGGGGCCGGACAGGCACCGGGGGTTCTAACTATGGCTACACCTTC
TRBV9,TRBD1,TRBJ1-2,few,CASSDGQGYGYTF,TGTGCCAGCAGCGACGGACAGGGGTATGGCTACACCTTC
TRBV6-5,TRBD2,TRBJ2-2,NA,CASSFGLVFPGELFF,TGTGCCAGCAGTTTCGGACTAGTATTCCCCGGGGAGCTGTTTTTT
TRBV14,TRBD1,TRBJ1-1,NA,CASSLDRGTEAFF,TGTGCCAGCAGCCTCGACAGGGGAACTGAAGCTTTCTTT
TRBV4-2,NA,TRBJ2-1,NA,CASSPRFDSGNNEQFF,TGTGCCAGCAGCCCGCGATTTGATAGCGGAAACAATGAGCAGTTCTTC
TRBV5-6,NA,TRBJ2-5,NA,CASILQGKETQYF,TGTGCCAGCATTCTACAGGGAAAAGAGACCCAGTACTTC
TRBV27,NA,TRBJ2-7,NA,CASSPLGGSSSYEQYF,TGTGCCAGCAGTCCCCTTGGGGGCTCTAGCTCCTACGAGCAGTACTTC
TRBV7-3,NA,TRBJ1-1,few,CASSLTPGAAFF,TGTGCCAGCAGCTTAACCCCAGGGGCAGCTTTCTTT
TRBV19,NA,TRBJ2-7,few,CASSIRQRTYEQYF,TGTGCCAGTAGTATCCGACAGAGGACCTACGAGCAGTACTTC
TRBV28,TRBD2,TRBJ2-2,NA,CAGGLATGELFF,TGTGCCGGTGGACTAGCCACCGGGGAGCTGTTTTTT
TRBV6-6,NA,TRBJ2-7,once,CASSYSRTDASEQYF,TGTGCCAGCAGTTACTCGAGGACAGACGCCTCCGAGCAGTACTTC
TRBV28,TRBD2,TRBJ2-3,NA,CASSSTSAYTQYF,TGTGCCAGCAGTTCCACTAGCGCCTATACGCAGTATTTT
TRBV6-5,TRBD2,TRBJ2-1,NA,CASSYSGLENEQFF,TGTGCCAGCAGTTACTCGGGACTAGAGAATGAGCAGTTCTTC
TRBV7-2,TRBD2,TRBJ2-3,once,CASSPGTSRADTQYF,TGTGCCAGCAGCCCCGGGACTAGCAGAGCAGATACGCAGTATTTT
TRBV19,NA,TRBJ2-3,NA,CASRARGEDTQYF,TGTGCCAGTAGGGCCCGCGGGGAAGATACGCAGTATTTT
TRBV6-6,TRBD2,TRBJ2-7,NA,CASSYSGRAYEQYF,TGTGCCAGCAGCTATAGCGGGAGGGCCTACGAGCAGTACTTC
TRBV7-9,TRBD2,TRBJ2-3,once,CASSPRLAGAADTQYF,TGTGCCAGCAGCCCCAGACTAGCGGGAGCGGCAGATACGCAGTATTTT
TRBV28,NA,TRBJ1-1,NA,CASSPGLIHTEAFF,TGTGCCAGCAGTCCGGGACTGATTCACACTGAAGCTTTCTTT
TRBV4-3,NA,TRBJ1-1,NA,CASSQEGVRTAFF,TGCGCCAGCAGCCAAGAGGGAGTCAGGACGGCTTTCTTT
TRBV5-8,NA,TRBJ2-7,NA,CASSLGPVSYEQYF,TGTGCCAGCAGCTTGGGGCCCGTCTCCTACGAGCAGTACTTC
TRBV28,TRBD1,TRBJ2-3,NA,CASSPLQGARTDTQYF,TGTGCCAGCAGTCCACTCCAGGGGGCCCGCACAGATACGCAGTATTTT
TRBV28,TRBD1,TRBJ1-1,once,CASSFLRGGGEAFF,TGTGCCAGCAGTTTTCTTCGAGGGGGCGGTGAAGCTTTCTTT
TRBV28,NA,TRBJ2-7,once,CASSRLSYEQYF,TGTGCCAGCAGCAGACTCTCCTACGAGCAGTACTTC